Following are 11 T cell receptor beta chains from one sample sequenced in a study of blood T cell repertoires in COVID-19. The repertoire was sequenced with immunoSEQ multiplex PCR; TCRdb's copy has only in-frame clones and lacks some. The sample consists of some 160,000 clones, about 80% of them appearing once. Sample: peripheral blood. Source of these receptors: a man aged 70-80 years with active or convalescent COVID-19.

This clone occurred once. V and J are TRBV20-1 and TRBJ1-1; no clear D. The CDR3 length is 11 residues. Germline lookup yields CDR1 DFQATT and CDR2 SNEGSKA (reference sequence). The chain's CDR3 is CSFSRSTEAFF. CDR3 sequence (DNA): TGCAGCTTCTCGCGGTCCACTGAAGCTTTCTTT.

V gene TRBV7-2 combines with J gene TRBJ1-1; D gene unclear. The CDR3 is made up of 13 amino acids. The V end lost 5 bases, the J end lost 1 base, and 8 bases lay between the germline ends. Germline values: CDR1 SGHTA, CDR2 FQGNSA. For the CDR3, the DNA is TGTGCCAGCAGCCTAACAGAGAACACTGAAGCTTTCTTT. Its protein is CASSLTENTEAFF.

V is TRBV12-5 and J is TRBJ2-5; D unresolved. This CDR3 spans 12 amino acids. V lost 2 bases and J 5 bases, leaving 6 bases between the germline ends. The V gene's germline CDR1 is LGHNT and CDR2 FRNRAP. The CDR3 coding sequence is TGTGCTAGTGGTTTGTCTATGGAGACCCAGTACTTC. Protein product: CASGLSMETQYF.

The chain couples TRBV6-1 to TRBJ1-6; a weak D match, TRBD1 (6 bases). Between the trimmed V and J ends, which lost 0 bases and 18 bases, there was a span of 15 bases. This CDR3 contains 13 residues. The germline gives CDR1 MNHNS, CDR2 SASEGT. CDR3 sequence reads: CASSEAWDTDAHF. As DNA, the CDR3 is TGTGCCAGCAGTGAAGCTTGGGACACGGATGCCCACTTT.

The chain is built from TRBV18 and TRBJ1-3; no reliable D call. The CDR3 length is 15 residues. Germline V lookup: CDR1 KGHSH, CDR2 LQKENI. Trimming removed 3 bases from V and 0 bases from J, with 9 bases in between. CDR3 in amino acids: CASSPAGFSGNTIYF. Here the CDR3 DNA reads TGTGCCAGCTCACCCGCGGGGTTCTCTGGAAACACCATATATTTT.

This rearrangement joins TRBV7-2 to TRBJ2-3, with a tentative D call TRBD1 (5 bases). CDR1 and CDR2 from the germline V gene are SGHTA and FQGNSA. The V gene lost 4 bases and the J gene lost 4 bases, with 12 bases spanning the gap. The CDR3 extends over 14 amino acids. CDR3 residues: CASSSLGPADTQYF. The CDR3 DNA reads TGTGCCAGCAGCTCGCTGGGGCCGGCAGATACGCAGTATTTT.

The chain carries TRBV5-1 and TRBJ2-7; 7 nucleotides match TRBD2. Germline V gene lookup returns CDR1 SGHRS and CDR2 YFSETQ. The CDR3 contains 14 residues. Unmatched junction bases numbered 5, after V lost 0 bases and J lost 5 bases. CDR3: CASSLVAGVDEQYF. In nucleotides, the CDR3 is TGCGCCAGCAGCTTGGTTGCGGGAGTAGACGAGCAGTACTTC.

This sequence joins TRBV7-2 and TRBJ2-3, with 8 bases that match TRBD2. Germline CDR1 SGHTA, CDR2 FQGNSA. V shed 5 bases and J 0 bases; nucleotides not matched to a gene: 10. The CDR3 extends over 17 amino acids. Here the CDR3 reads CASSRQGGGHSTDTQYF. CDR3 nucleotide sequence: TGTGCCAGCAGCCGCCAGGGCGGGGGGCACAGCACAGATACGCAGTATTTT.

This chain joins TRBV5-5 and TRBJ1-2; possible D gene TRBD1, 6 bases. The V gene lost 4 bases and the J gene lost 6 bases, with 19 bases spanning the gap. The CDR3 length is 15 residues. Looked up from germline, CDR1 is SGHKS and CDR2 is YYEKEE (reference sequence). CDR3 nucleotides: TGTGCCAGCAGCGCCATGGAGCCCGGGGGGCATGGCTACACCTTC. As protein: CASSAMEPGGHGYTF.

The chain links TRBV24-1 to TRBJ2-1; D possibly corresponds to TRBD1 (6 bases). The V gene lost 5 bases and the J gene lost 3 bases, with 10 bases spanning the gap. The CDR3 contains 14 residues. From germline, CDR1 is KGHDR and CDR2 SFDVKD. Written as DNA, the CDR3 is TGTGCCACCAGTGGGGCGGACAGCTACAATGAGCAGTTCTTC. It specifies CATSGADSYNEQFF.

There are a few counts of this clone. The chain joins TRBV2 to TRBJ1-5; D uncertain. Germline V gene data show CDR1 as SNHLY and CDR2 as FYNNEI. This CDR3 comprises 13 residues. V lost 1 base to trimming and J lost 5 bases, with 6 bases between them. The CDR3, as DNA: TGTGCCAGCAGTGAAGGCAGGCATCAGCCCCAGCATTTT. Amino acids: CASSEGRHQPQHF.